The entry below describes one TCR beta chain. What it binds is unknown. The entry originates in a study of long-term antiretroviral therapy in people with HIV. Study-wide points: Blood draws took place between about 2003 and 2017 and possibly involved older ART regimens.

The assay, immunoSEQ v3.0, was run at survey level. Clones were sequenced by immunoSEQ multiplex PCR, and TCRdb holds only the in-frame ones, with some missing. The sample includes about 20,000 clones, 75% to 85% of them seen just once. The germline V gene encodes CDR1 SEHNR and CDR2 FQNEAQ (reference sequence). The CDR3 sequence is 13 residues long. The V segment lost 5 bases and the J segment 5 bases; nucleotides outside the gene matches: 5. The clonotype was recovered from a woman in her thirties or forties with HIV. The input for sequencing was unsorted PBMCs, taken 0.2 years after starting antiretroviral therapy. This chain connects TRBV7-9 to TRBJ1-2; 7 bases fit TRBD1. This chain's CDR3 is CASSQTGLYGYTF. The CDR3 bases are TGTGCCAGCAGCCAGACAGGGTTATATGGCTACACCTTC.